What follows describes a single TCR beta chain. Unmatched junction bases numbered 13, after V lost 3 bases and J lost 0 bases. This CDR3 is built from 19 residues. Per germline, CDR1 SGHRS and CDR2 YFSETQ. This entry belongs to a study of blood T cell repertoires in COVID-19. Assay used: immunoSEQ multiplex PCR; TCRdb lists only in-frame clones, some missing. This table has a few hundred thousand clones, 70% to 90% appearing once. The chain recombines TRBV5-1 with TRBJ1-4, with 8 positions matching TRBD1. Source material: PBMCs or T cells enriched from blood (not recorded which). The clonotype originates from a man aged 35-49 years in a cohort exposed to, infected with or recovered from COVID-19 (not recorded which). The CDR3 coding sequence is TGCGCCAGCAGCTCCCGCCGGACAGGGCGATTGTCAACTAATGAAAAACTGTTTTTT. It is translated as CASSSRRTGRLSTNEKLFF.